A selection of T cell receptor beta chains follows, all from one sample in a study of blood T cell repertoires in COVID-19. TCRdb's copy holds only in-frame clones and misses some; the assay was immunoSEQ multiplex PCR. The data show over 85,000 clones, 84% seen once. Material for sequencing was peripheral blood. Receptors originate from a man aged 60-69 years with acute or convalescent COVID-19. CDR3s include the opening cysteine and the closing phenylalanine or tryptophan. The D gene is left open where the match is weak. The size entry is marked missing in some rows and otherwise reads once, few, many or a size class.

CDR3 DNA,CDR3 protein,clone size,D gene,V gene,J gene
TGCAGCGCCGGGACACGACTTACTAACTATGGCTACACCTTC,CSAGTRLTNYGYTF,.,.,TRBV29-1,TRBJ1-2
TGCAGTGCTAGTAGGGCTAGCGGGGGGCCCTCGAACACCGGGGAGCTGTTTTTT,CSASRASGGPSNTGELFF,.,TRBD2,TRBV20-1,TRBJ2-2
TGTGCCAGCAGCGCAGGGACAGCTACCTCTGGAAACACCATATATTTT,CASSAGTATSGNTIYF,.,TRBD1,TRBV7-8,TRBJ1-3
TGTGCCAGCTCGCTAGGACAGGGGTTAAGCACTGAAGCTTTCTTT,CASSLGQGLSTEAFF,.,TRBD1,TRBV2,TRBJ1-1
TGTGCCAGCAGCCCTCCCCACAGGGGCCACTTTCCTTTCTTT,CASSPPHRGHFPFF,.,TRBD1,TRBV5-5,TRBJ1-1
TGTGCCAGCAGTTTCGACAGGGGGCGAGGGACTGAAGCTTTCTTT,CASSFDRGRGTEAFF,.,TRBD1,TRBV27,TRBJ1-1
TGTGCCAGCAGTGCCGGGACAACCTCCTACAATGAGCAGTTCTTC,CASSAGTTSYNEQFF,.,.,TRBV2,TRBJ2-1
TGTGCTAGTGGTCCCCCCTTAGCGGGGTTGGAGACCCAGTACTTC,CASGPPLAGLETQYF,.,TRBD2,TRBV12-5,TRBJ2-5
TGTGCCAGCAGTTTAACAGGGTCTCAAGAGACCCAGTACTTC,CASSLTGSQETQYF,.,.,TRBV27,TRBJ2-5
TGTGCAGGGAGCGCTCAGAGCTCCTACAATGAGCAGTTCTTC,CAGSAQSSYNEQFF,.,.,TRBV2,TRBJ2-1
TGTGCCAGTAGTATCCCACCCCGGACAGGGATCGTGAACACTGAAGCTTTCTTT,CASSIPPRTGIVNTEAFF,.,TRBD1,TRBV19,TRBJ1-1
TGTGCCAGCAGCCCGGGACAGGGGTGGCAGCCCCAGCATTTT,CASSPGQGWQPQHF,.,TRBD1,TRBV7-2,TRBJ1-5
TGTGCCAGCAGCATAGCCGGTGAGCAGTTCTTC,CASSIAGEQFF,.,.,TRBV11-2,TRBJ2-1
TGTGCCAGCAGCGCAACCGGGACAGGGGGCAGCGGCTACACCTTC,CASSATGTGGSGYTF,once,TRBD1,TRBV5-5,TRBJ1-2
TGTGCCAGCTCACTCACAGGGTGGGAAAACGGTGGCTACACCTTC,CASSLTGWENGGYTF,.,.,TRBV18,TRBJ1-2
TGTGCCAGCAGTCAGGGACAGGGCTTCGATTCACCCCTCCACTTT,CASSQGQGFDSPLHF,.,TRBD1,TRBV9,TRBJ1-6
TGTGCCACCAGCAGAGATTCTTACCGGGACAGGGGATCCTACAATGAGCAGTTCTTC,CATSRDSYRDRGSYNEQFF,.,TRBD1,TRBV15,TRBJ2-1
TGTGCCAGACAGGGTACCGGGGAGCTGTTTTTT,CARQGTGELFF,.,.,TRBV21-1,TRBJ2-2
TGTGCCAGCAGTCCTCGGGCTAGCAGTACCTACAATGAGCAGTTCTTC,CASSPRASSTYNEQFF,.,.,TRBV6-4,TRBJ2-1
TGCGCCAGCAGCCAAGATAGGGCTAGCGGGGGCTTCGAGCAGTACTTC,CASSQDRASGGFEQYF,.,TRBD2,TRBV4-3,TRBJ2-7
TGCAGCGTACTCGGGACAGGGGCTTTTGGCTACACCTTC,CSVLGTGAFGYTF,.,TRBD1,TRBV29-1,TRBJ1-2
TGTGCCAGTAGTATGGGACAGGGTGGGGCTGGCTACACCTTC,CASSMGQGGAGYTF,.,TRBD1,TRBV19,TRBJ1-2
TGTGCCAGCAGTTTACGGCAGGTCGCATCCTATGGCTACACCTTC,CASSLRQVASYGYTF,.,.,TRBV28,TRBJ1-2
TGTGCCAGCAGCTCACGACAGGGGGCCCTCAATGAGCAGTTCTTC,CASSSRQGALNEQFF,.,TRBD1,TRBV7-9,TRBJ2-1
TGTGCCAGCAGTGCGCTTGGGACACAGAGCTCCTACAATGAGCAGTTCTTC,CASSALGTQSSYNEQFF,.,.,TRBV6-1,TRBJ2-1
TGTGCCAGCAGCGTCGACTTACTCACAGATACGCAGTATTTT,CASSVDLLTDTQYF,few,.,TRBV9,TRBJ2-3
TGTGCCAGCAGCTCCGAGCGGACAGGGATCTTTGTGGGGACCTTC,CASSSERTGIFVGTF,.,TRBD1,TRBV7-2,TRBJ1-2
TGTGCCAGCAGCTATCGTCAGGCATCCTACTCTGGAAACACCATATATTTT,CASSYRQASYSGNTIYF,.,.,TRBV7-2,TRBJ1-3
TGTGCCAGCAGTTCCATGGGGCCCAACTATGGCTACACCTTC,CASSSMGPNYGYTF,.,.,TRBV6-5,TRBJ1-2
TGCGCCAGCAGGCGGTCTGGTAATTCACCCCTCCACTTT,CASRRSGNSPLHF,.,.,TRBV10-1,TRBJ1-6
TGTGCCAGCAGCTTAGCAGGGGGTGTCCAAGAGACCCAGTACTTC,CASSLAGGVQETQYF,.,TRBD1,TRBV7-3,TRBJ2-5
TGTGCCAGCAGCTTTCAGGGTAACTATGGCTACACCTTC,CASSFQGNYGYTF,.,.,TRBV5-4,TRBJ1-2
TGTGCCAGCAGTGCGACAGGGGGTTTGCCGCAGTATTTT,CASSATGGLPQYF,.,TRBD1,TRBV6-4,TRBJ2-3
TGTGCCAGCAGTCGCGGGGGGAACACCGGGGAGCTGTTTTTT,CASSRGGNTGELFF,.,TRBD2,TRBV28,TRBJ2-2
TGTGCCAGTAGTATCACAGGGACCCCTATCTATGGCTACACCTTC,CASSITGTPIYGYTF,.,.,TRBV19,TRBJ1-2
TGCGCCAGCAGCCAGGGGCCAGACGAGCAGTACTTC,CASSQGPDEQYF,.,.,TRBV4-1,TRBJ2-7
TGTGCCAGCAGCTTTCGCCAGGGTGACGGCTACACCTTC,CASSFRQGDGYTF,.,.,TRBV5-6,TRBJ1-2
TGTGCCAGCAGCGAAAGGGACAGGGCTAATTCACCCCTCCACTTT,CASSERDRANSPLHF,.,.,TRBV21-1,TRBJ1-6
TGTGCCAGCAGTTACTCGCCGGGACAGGGGGCCGGGGAGCTGTTTTTT,CASSYSPGQGAGELFF,.,TRBD1,TRBV6-2/TRBV6-3,TRBJ2-2
TGTGCCAGCAGCTTCCAGGAGACCCAGTACTTC,CASSFQETQYF,.,.,TRBV7-2,TRBJ2-5
TGTGCCAGCTCACCCTCTGCCAGGCCCTCCTACGAGCAGTACTTC,CASSPSARPSYEQYF,.,.,TRBV18,TRBJ2-7
TGCGCCAGCAGCTTGGCGGGACAGGGACAAACCGGGGAGCTGTTTTTT,CASSLAGQGQTGELFF,.,TRBD1,TRBV5-1,TRBJ2-2
TGTGCCACCAGCAGAGTTCCAGCGGGGGCCGGAATAAATGAGCAGTTCTTC,CATSRVPAGAGINEQFF,.,TRBD2,TRBV15,TRBJ2-1
TGCGCCAGCAGCTTTGGACAGGCCAACTATGGCTACACCTTC,CASSFGQANYGYTF,.,TRBD1,TRBV5-1,TRBJ1-2
TGTGCCAGCAGCCCGCCCGGTTACAATGAGCAGTTCTTC,CASSPPGYNEQFF,.,.,TRBV7-9,TRBJ2-1
TGTGCCAGCAGCCTCCTGGGGGGTCGCACAGATACGCAGTATTTT,CASSLLGGRTDTQYF,.,.,TRBV7-6,TRBJ2-3
TGTGCCAGCACCCGGACAGGGGTGGTTGGTTCACCCCTCCACTTT,CASTRTGVVGSPLHF,.,TRBD1,TRBV6-5,TRBJ1-6
TGTGCCAGCAGCACAGGGAAAGATACGCAGTATTTT,CASSTGKDTQYF,.,.,TRBV2,TRBJ2-3
TGCGCCAGCAGTGATAGCGGGGGACCCAATGAGCAGTTCTTC,CASSDSGGPNEQFF,.,TRBD2,TRBV5-1,TRBJ2-1
TGTGCCAGCAATAGACAGGGGTTGAACACTGAAGCTTTCTTT,CASNRQGLNTEAFF,once,TRBD1,TRBV6-5,TRBJ1-1
TGTGCCAGCAGCTTAGTGGCAGGGCTTACGAATAATGAAAAACTGTTTTTT,CASSLVAGLTNNEKLFF,.,.,TRBV13,TRBJ1-4
TGTGCCAGCAGCCGCCGCGGGAGGACCACAGATACGCAGTATTTT,CASSRRGRTTDTQYF,.,TRBD2,TRBV5-8,TRBJ2-3
TGTGCCAGCAGTTTAGCAGGGGGCTATGGCTACACCTTC,CASSLAGGYGYTF,few,.,TRBV12-3/TRBV12-4,TRBJ1-2
TGTGCCAGCAGTGACAGGGGGAGGTTGACGAGTCAGCCCCAGCATTTT,CASSDRGRLTSQPQHF,.,TRBD1,TRBV2,TRBJ1-5
TGTGCCACCAGTGATCCGTCTAGGTCAGATACGCAGTATTTT,CATSDPSRSDTQYF,.,.,TRBV24-1,TRBJ2-3
TGTGCCAGCAGTCTCAGAGGGGGGGCCGCTAACTATGGCTACACCTTC,CASSLRGGAANYGYTF,.,.,TRBV28,TRBJ1-2
TGTGCCACCAGCAGAGATCGACAGGGACGGGAGACCCAGTACTTC,CATSRDRQGRETQYF,.,TRBD1,TRBV15,TRBJ2-5
TGTGCCAGCGGGGACAGGGCAGACCAGCCCCAGCATTTT,CASGDRADQPQHF,.,TRBD1,TRBV19,TRBJ1-5
TGTGCCAGTACACCCGACAGGAACACCGGGGAGCTGTTTTTT,CASTPDRNTGELFF,.,.,TRBV2,TRBJ2-2